This TCR beta chain originates from a study of blood T cell repertoires in COVID-19. In the original processing: The assay estimated nucleated cells by amplifying reference gene primers. Produced via immunoSEQ multiplex PCR; TCRdb's table is partial and in-frame only. Clone size and the V and J calls come from that table; the DNA yielded D and trimming. The sample carries 200,000 to 250,000 clones, 88% recorded once. A word on this clone: At the DNA level, this CDR3 is encoded by other sequences in the same sample as well.

This CDR3 has 15 residues. Germline loops: CDR1 SGDLS, CDR2 YYNGEE. V lost 0 bases, J lost 2 bases, and 4 bases stayed unmatched. The chain has TRBV9 and TRBJ2-7; 8 nucleotides agree with TRBD2. The TCR was taken from a woman aged 25 to 39 who had been exposed to COVID-19. The sample consisted of PBMCs or T cells enriched from blood (not recorded which). For the CDR3, the DNA is TGTGCCAGCAGCGTAGCCTCGGGAGGGCCCTACGAGCAGTACTTC. Translated, it gives CASSVASGGPYEQYF.